Reported below is one T cell receptor beta chain. The antigen it binds to is not known. A read error may produce the germline difference seen at one junction end. The data were taken from a study of CD8 T cells in ankylosing spondylitis (dated by TCRdb to 2016 to 2017). For the wider study: T cell receptor beta repertoires were profiled in healthy donors and ankylosing spondylitis patients so that disease-linked TCR variants could be found. The whole study cohort included 108 healthy donors and 20 to 30 ankylosing spondylitis patients. Peripheral blood was sampled, and synovial fluid was additionally collected from ankylosing spondylitis patients.

The paper's findings and limits, for the study overall: Some of the motif variants had been reported before in the synovial fluid and blood of reactive arthritis patients, a finding that suggests common disease-initiation mechanisms. Blood from ankylosing spondylitis patients appeared to be characterized by a TCR beta motif made up of several highly homologous amino acid variants. Significant enrichment of the disease-linked clones was reported in matched synovial fluid samples from ankylosing spondylitis patients. A CD8+ phenotype was shown by the disease-linked clones, which were found at relatively low frequencies in peripheral blood.

These reads were obtained on an Illumina HiSeq 2500. Quantitative 5'-RACE with molecular barcodes was the method used to prepare the TCR beta libraries. The study's own analysis went as follows. A new computational method, built on a probabilistic model of VDJ rearrangement, was used to identify disease-linked TCR variants. Using fastp at Q25 and MiXCR, TCRdb reprocessed the public reads and kept productive beta chains. Under each unique CDR3 protein, matching rows form one entry showing the most common genes and DNA. TCRdb, rather than the study authors, made the V and J calls. Recorded for this sample are 340,000 or so distinct CDR3 sequences; about 15% of them occurred a single time. The ten largest clones take up approximately 1% of the sample. From its cysteine to its phenylalanine, the CDR3 spans 14 amino acids. Only the CDR3 DNA is retained, 42 bases long and in frame from the first base.

The clonotype was recovered from a male donor with ankylosing spondylitis or in good health (not recorded which). The specimen was blood, either unsorted or a sorted T cell fraction (not recorded which). This receptor chain uses TRBV12-3 or TRBV12-4 and TRBJ2-1; 11 central bases correspond to TRBD2. The nucleotide sequence is TGTGCCAGCAGTCTAGCGGGAGGCCACAATGAGCAGTTCTTC. Its product reads: CASSLAGGHNEQFF.